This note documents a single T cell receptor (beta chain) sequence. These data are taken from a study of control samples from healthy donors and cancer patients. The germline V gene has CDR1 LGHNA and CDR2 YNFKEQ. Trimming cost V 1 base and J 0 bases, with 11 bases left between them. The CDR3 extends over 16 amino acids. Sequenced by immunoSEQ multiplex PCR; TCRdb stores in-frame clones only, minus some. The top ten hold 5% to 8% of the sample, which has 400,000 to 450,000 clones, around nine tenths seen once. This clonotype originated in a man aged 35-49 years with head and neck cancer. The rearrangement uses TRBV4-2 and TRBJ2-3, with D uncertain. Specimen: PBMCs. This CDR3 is CASSQALPASTDTQYF. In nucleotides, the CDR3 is TGTGCCAGCAGCCAAGCACTACCGGCTAGCACAGATACGCAGTATTTT.